One sample yielded the 15 T cell receptor delta chains listed below, sequenced in a study of gamma delta lymphoproliferative disorders and STAT genes. PBMCs from patients and controls supplied the genomic DNA for sequencing. TCRdb re-called the multiplex PCR reads through CATT. The table lists some 4,100 delta-chain clones, 0.9% to 1.1% of them singletons, with around 20% in the top ten. Source material: blood. The source is a human donor in good health.

This clone showed up just a few times. TCRdb attributes to this sequence the protein of a much larger clone, which differs from the DNA translation at residue 11; a read error is likely, and the protein displayed is translated from the DNA. V and J are TRDV2 and TRDJ1; 8 bases match TRDD3. After removal of 0 bases from V and 2 bases from J, the junction contained 10 bases not matched to a gene. The CDR3 has 17 amino acids. The germline gives CDR1 GEAIGNYY, CDR2 EKD. The chain's CDR3 is CACDTVELGVTTDKLIF. Here the CDR3 DNA reads TGTGCCTGTGACACCGTGGAACTGGGGGTCACGACCGATAAACTCATCTTT.

As regards this clone: Given a far larger clone just one base away, this is likely a sequencing read error. The chain is built from TRDV2 and TRDJ1, with D possibly being TRDD3 (5 bases). Germline-derived CDR1 and CDR2 are GEAIGNYY and EKD. The CDR3 is made up of 10 amino acids. V dropped 5 bases and J dropped 10 bases, with 10 bases sitting between them. The CDR3 DNA sequence: TGTGCCTGTGTCGACACTGGACTCATCTTT. It codes for CACVDTGLIF.

This clone has more than one count but fewer than ten. The protein that TCRdb holds for this DNA derives from a much larger clone and differs from the translated DNA at residue 4, which likely indicates a read error; the protein shown here is translated from the DNA. The rearrangement joins TRDV2 to TRDJ1; 9 positions match TRDD3. The CDR3 is 17 residues long. Looked up from germline, CDR1 is GEAIGNYY and CDR2 is EKD. Trimming took 5 bases from V and 0 from J; bases not matched to a gene: 12. CDR3 loop: CACGILGEPHYTDKLIF. The CDR3, as DNA: TGTGCCTGTGGCATACTGGGGGAGCCCCACTACACCGATAAACTCATCTTT.

Concerning this clone itself: TCRdb has a much larger clone's protein, which differs at residue 15 from the translation of this DNA, likely because of a read error; what is shown is the protein translated from the DNA. This chain joins TRDV3 and TRDJ1; TRDD3 matches 8 bases. The CDR3 is made up of 18 amino acids. Germline V lookup: CDR1 TVYSNPD, CDR2 GDNSRS (reference sequence). CDR3 nucleotide sequence: TGTGCCTTTCCCTTCCGACTCCCCTGGGGATACCATTCCGATAACCTCATCTTT. Its protein product is CAFPFRLPWGYHSDNLIF.

For this clone: TCRdb attributes to this sequence the protein of a much larger clone, which differs from the DNA translation at residue 4; a read error is likely, and the protein displayed is translated from the DNA. This chain uses TRAV23/DV6 with TRDJ1; TRDD3 aligns across 10 bases. In germline, CDR1 is NTAFDY, CDR2 IRPDVSE (reference sequence). The CDR3 has 17 amino acids. V lost 3 bases to trimming and J lost 6 bases; unmatched junction nucleotides: 17. This chain's CDR3 is CAANMWVGGYYRHKLIF. CDR3 bases: TGTGCAGCAAACATGTGGGTTGGGGGATACTATCGCCATAAACTCATCTTT.

Details on this clone: A read error is the likely source, as a far larger clone sits one nucleotide away. The rearrangement uses TRDV1 and TRDJ3; 10 bases agree with TRDD3. With V trimmed by 4 bases and J by 5 bases, 38 bases remained unmatched. The CDR3 has 28 residues. Germline assignment: CDR1 TSWWSYY and CDR2 QGS. DNA for the CDR3: TGTGCTCTTGGGGCCCCGAGGGAGGCGACTTTAACTCTTGGGGGATACCGGCAAGATAGGCGGGACACCCGACAGATGTTTTTC. Its translation is CALGAPREATLTLGGYRQDRRDTRQMFF.

A word on this clone: The protein TCRdb lists belongs to a much larger clone and differs from this DNA's translation at residue 6, which points to a read error; the protein shown is made from the DNA. The chain carries TRDV2 and TRDJ3; TRDD3 matches at 9 bases. The CDR3 totals 19 residues. Germline lookup yields CDR1 GEAIGNYY and CDR2 EKD. V lost 4 bases, J lost 0 bases, and 9 bases stayed unmatched. Here the CDR3 reads CACDAALGESSWDTRQMFF. The CDR3 DNA reads TGTGCCTGTGATGCGGCACTGGGGGAGAGCTCCTGGGACACCCGACAGATGTTTTTC.

The table lists this clone with a few counts. The rearrangement uses TRDV2 and TRDJ1, with 12 bases aligning to TRDD3. V shed 4 bases, J shed 3 bases, and the junction held 5 bases outside the gene matches. CDR3 length: 15 residues. Germline values: CDR1 GEAIGNYY, CDR2 EKD. CDR3 DNA sequence: TGTGCCTGTGATATACTGGGGGATACAGCCGATAAACTCATCTTT. This translates into CACDILGDTADKLIF.

This clone was observed a handful of times. This probably arose from a read error, given a far larger clone one base away. V is TRDV2 and J is TRDJ1; 9 nucleotides agree with TRDD3. CDR1 and CDR2 (germline): GEAIGNYY, EKD. The V and J ends lost 0 bases and 0 bases, in that order; junction bases with no gene match: 16. The CDR3 consists of 20 residues. The DNA for the CDR3 is TGTGCCTGTGACACCCTCCTCCGTACTGGGGGAGCCGCGTACACCGATAAACTCATCTTT. Translated, it gives CACDTLLRTGGAAYTDKLIF.

The rearrangement uses TRDV2 and TRDJ1, with 8 bases aligning to TRDD3. Germline-derived CDR1 and CDR2 are GEAIGNYY and EKD. Trimming removed 7 bases from V and 2 bases from J; junction bases left unmatched: 17. CDR3 length: 17 residues. The DNA for the CDR3 is TGTGCCTGCGACTCGCTACTGGGGGGTACGAGTACCGATAAACTCATCTTT. Its protein product is CACDSLLGGTSTDKLIF.

This clone has only a few counts. This may stem from a read error, because a much larger clone lies one nucleotide away. At the DNA level, this CDR3 is encoded by other sequences in the same sample as well. This sequence joins TRDV1 and TRDJ1; possibly TRDD2 or TRDD3 for D (9 bases each). CDR3 length: 24 residues. V lost 0 bases to trimming and J lost 0 bases, with 35 bases between them. Germline CDR1 and CDR2: TSWWSYY and QGS. The CDR3 is CALGELAGPSYYLGDRPYTDKLIF. DNA for the CDR3: TGTGCTCTTGGGGAACTAGCCGGGCCTTCCTACTATCTGGGGGATCGACCCTACACCGATAAACTCATCTTT.

Notes on this clone: The protein in TCRdb stems from a much larger clone and differs at residue 6 from this DNA's translation, likely a read error; here the protein is translated from the DNA. This CDR3 is CAFRHPYWASYTDKLIF. In nucleotides, the CDR3 is TGTGCCTTTCGACACCCCTACTGGGCCTCCTACACCGATAAACTCATCTTT. The chain joins TRDV3 to TRDJ1; tentatively, D is TRDD3 (6 bases). Germline-derived CDR1 and CDR2 are TVYSNPD and GDNSRS (reference sequence). Trimming pared 2 bases from V and 0 bases from J, leaving 22 bases between. The CDR3 consists of 17 residues.

As concerns this clone: This likely traces to a read error, being one base from a far larger clone. The sample holds other DNA sequences that translate to the same CDR3. This sequence joins TRDV2 and TRDJ1; 9 bases match TRDD3. Per the germline V gene, CDR1 is GEAIGNYY and CDR2 is EKD. Unmatched junction bases numbered 18, after V lost 4 bases and J lost 4 bases. The CDR3 sequence is 18 residues long. The DNA of the CDR3 is TGTGCCTGTGAGCCCATGGTACTGGGGGACACGAAAATCGATAAACTCATCTTT. Protein sequence: CACEPMVLGDTKIDKLIF.

Relative to its sample, this clone is large. The same CDR3 is also encoded by other DNA sequences in this sample. This rearrangement joins TRDV2 to TRDJ1, with 7 bases aligning to TRDD3. V was clipped by 0 bases and J by 0 bases; unmatched bases: 9. The CDR3 contains 17 residues. The germline CDR1 and CDR2 sequences are GEAIGNYY and EKD. This CDR3 reads CACDTVPGGAYTDKLIF. In nucleotides, the CDR3 is TGTGCCTGTGACACCGTCCCTGGGGGTGCGTACACCGATAAACTCATCTTT.

This clone is judged large. Within the sample, other DNA sequences also encode this same CDR3. This chain joins TRDV2 and TRDJ3, with TRDD3 matching 12 bases. The CDR3 has 20 residues. From germline, CDR1 is GEAIGNYY and CDR2 EKD. J was trimmed by 0 bases and V by 0 bases; bases with no gene match: 5. CDR3 protein: CACDTAGGYGSSWDTRQMFF. The CDR3 DNA reads TGTGCCTGTGACACCGCTGGGGGATACGGTAGCTCCTGGGACACCCGACAGATGTTTTTC.